Presented here are 10 T cell receptor beta chains from one specimen sequenced in a study of blood T cells in healthy people across ages (dated by TCRdb to about 2015). The library was produced with 5' RACE. The data were produced on an Illumina HiSeq 2500. A second roughly 7 to 11 cycle PCR used a sample-barcoded 5' primer and a J-beta primer mix. TCRdb's own reprocessing of the public reads used fastp at Q25 and MiXCR and kept productive beta chains. When rows share a CDR3 protein, they turn into one entry using the most common DNA and genes. Counted in this sample were roughly 730,000 distinct CDR3 sequences; 45% to 70% of them appeared once. The top ten clonotypes cover 20% to 30% of the sample. Sequencing was performed on blood. The receptor set was obtained from a man in his forties in good health.

Here the CDR3 DNA reads TGTGCCAGCAGTTTATCGCGTGTTAATGAAAAACTGTTTTTT. Its translation: CASSLSRVNEKLFF. V gene TRBV27 combines with J gene TRBJ1-4; D ambiguous. Germline V CDR1 and CDR2: MNHEY, SMNVEV (reference sequence). This CDR3 spans 14 amino acids. Trimming cost V 0 bases and J 4 bases, with 6 bases left between them.

On this clonotype: An end of the junction differs from the germline gene, which may be a read error. V gene TRBV27 combines with J gene TRBJ1-5; no reliable D call. The CDR3 covers 13 residues. Per germline, CDR1 MNHEY and CDR2 SMNVEV (reference sequence). CDR3 in DNA: TGTGCCAGCAGTTGGGGATTCAATCAGCCCCGGCATTTT. Translating gives CASSWGFNQPRHF.

V usage is TRBV29-1 and J usage is TRBJ1-1, with TRBD1 matching over 8 bases. Germline-derived CDR1 and CDR2 are SQVTM and ANQGSEA. This CDR3 contains 14 residues. Trimming took 6 bases from V and 6 from J; bases not matched to a gene: 12. In nucleotides, the CDR3 is TGCAGCGTCGCAGGGGGCAGGGGATCTCCTGAAGCTTTCTTT. It is translated as CSVAGGRGSPEAFF.

The chain joins TRBV20-1 to TRBJ1-2; no definite D call. Germline-derived CDR1 and CDR2 are DFQATT and SNEGSKA (reference sequence). The CDR3 contains 13 residues. Trimming stripped 3 bases from V and 4 bases from J, with 12 bases between. CDR3 nucleotide sequence: TGCAGTGCTAGGGGCCCAGCGGCCTATGGCTACACCTTC. Residues: CSARGPAAYGYTF.

The gene calls are TRBV27 and TRBJ2-5; maybe TRBD1 (5 bases). CDR3 length: 13 amino acids. The germline V and J ends were trimmed by 6 bases and 0 bases, with 8 bases remaining between them. Germline V gene data show CDR1 as MNHEY and CDR2 as SMNVEV (reference sequence). CDR3 in DNA: TGTGCCAGCAGGGGGCCGAACCAAGAGACCCAGTACTTC. The encoded protein is CASRGPNQETQYF.

The gene calls are TRBV14 and TRBJ2-1; TRBD2 aligns across 13 bases. With V trimmed by 4 bases and J by 7 bases, 7 bases remained unmatched. The CDR3 has 16 amino acids. Germline V lookup: CDR1 SGHDN, CDR2 FVKESK. The CDR3 loop is CASSLRTSGSSNEQFF. The CDR3 region has the DNA TGTGCCAGCAGCCTCCGGACTAGCGGGAGTAGTAATGAGCAGTTCTTC.

The chain carries TRBV19 and TRBJ2-5; D remains ambiguous. V was shortened by 3 bases and J by 2 bases, with 13 bases between the two germline ends. Germline V gene data show CDR1 as LNHDA and CDR2 as SQIVND (reference sequence). This CDR3 contains 15 residues. CDR3 amino acids: CASSIRSSTQETQYF. CDR3 nucleotides: TGTGCCAGTAGTATTAGGAGCAGCACACAAGAGACCCAGTACTTC.

This clonotype has more than one count but fewer than ten. This chain connects TRBV3-1 to TRBJ2-7; D gene ambiguous. V gave up 1 base and J gave up 3 bases, with 10 bases separating them. Germline values: CDR1 LGHDT, CDR2 YNNKEL (reference sequence). The CDR3 totals 14 residues. CDR3 region: CASSQGIQSYEQYF. The DNA of the CDR3 is TGTGCCAGCAGCCAAGGGATCCAAAGCTACGAGCAGTACTTC.

This clonotype was seen ten or more times. At one end the junction does not follow the germline gene, possibly because of a read error. The chain uses TRBV4-3 and TRBJ2-7; 10 bases are a match to TRBD2. The V gene's germline CDR1 is LGHNA and CDR2 YSLEER. This CDR3 is built from 15 residues. CDR3 nucleotide sequence: TGTGCCAGCAGCCAAGGGCTAGCGGGAGCGTACGAGCAGTACTTC. Translation gives CASSQGLAGAYEQYF.

The V gene is TRBV2, the J gene TRBJ1-3; D is perhaps TRBD1 (5 bases). This CDR3 is built from 15 residues. Germline V lookup: CDR1 SNHLY, CDR2 FYNNEI. Trimming pared 8 bases from V and 3 bases from J, leaving 17 bases between. The CDR3 spells CASRSETGHGNTIYF. CDR3 DNA: TGTGCCAGCCGATCGGAGACGGGGCATGGAAACACCATATATTTT.